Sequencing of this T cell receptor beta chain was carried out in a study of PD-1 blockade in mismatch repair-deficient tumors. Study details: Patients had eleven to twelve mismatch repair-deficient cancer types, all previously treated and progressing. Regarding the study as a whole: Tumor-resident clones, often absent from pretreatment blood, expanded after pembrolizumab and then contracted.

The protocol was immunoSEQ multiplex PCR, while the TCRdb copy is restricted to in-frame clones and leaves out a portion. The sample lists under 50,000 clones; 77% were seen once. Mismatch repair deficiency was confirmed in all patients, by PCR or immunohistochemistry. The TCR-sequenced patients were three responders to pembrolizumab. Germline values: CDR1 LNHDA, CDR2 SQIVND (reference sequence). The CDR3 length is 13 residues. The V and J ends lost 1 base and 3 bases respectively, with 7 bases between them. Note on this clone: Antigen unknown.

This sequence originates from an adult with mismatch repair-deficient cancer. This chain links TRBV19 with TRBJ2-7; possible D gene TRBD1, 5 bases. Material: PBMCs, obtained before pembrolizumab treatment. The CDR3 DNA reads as TGTGCCAGTAGTATAGTGCAGGGCTACGAGCAGTACTTC. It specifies CASSIVQGYEQYF.